This T cell receptor (beta chain) appears in the sequencing data of a study of shared T cell receptors in the human thymus. This clone was observed a single time. The CDR3 has 13 residues. Germline lookup yields CDR1 GTSNPN and CDR2 SVGIG (reference sequence). The junction had 6 bases not matched to a gene; V was cut back by 2 bases and J by 6 bases. The data were produced by immunoSEQ multiplex PCR, yet TCRdb's version contains in-frame clones alone and is incomplete. The sample holds some 720,000 clones, roughly 90% seen once. These data also featured in a second study, about human thymus T cells. That work contributes: Infants served as donors; they were healthy and Finnish and were having corrective surgery for congenital heart defects. Thymus specimens were resections from corrective heart surgery. Related reports documented highly overlapping thymic repertoires among unrelated individuals.

V and J are TRBV30 and TRBJ2-7; 8 positions match TRBD2. Sequenced input: thymocytes. The TCR sequence derives from a boy younger than two with a congenital heart defect. The CDR3 DNA sequence: TGTGCCTGGAGTCACCCGGGAGGGTGCGAGCAGTACTTC. Its translation is CAWSHPGGCEQYF.